This T cell receptor beta chain was sequenced in a study of T cells of healthy individuals. TCRdb fed the 5' RACE reads into MiXCR, producing one record per CDR3 protein. The sample contains about 96,000 distinct CDR3 sequences, around 17% of which appear only once. V was trimmed by 3 bases and J by 5 bases, leaving 17 bases between them. The CDR3 is made up of 16 amino acids. Germline values: CDR1 SGHDT, CDR2 YYEEEE. The chain employs TRBV5-6 and TRBJ1-4, with D perhaps matching TRBD1 (6 bases). The TCR comes from a human donor in good health. CDR3 nucleotides: TGTGCCAGCAGCTGGAGGCAGGGACAACGAAATGAAAAACTGTTTTTT. The encoded protein is CASSWRQGQRNEKLFF.